These 23 T cell receptor beta chains share one sample of origin, sequenced in a study of cytomegalovirus exposure and HLA in healthy donors. The PCR employed 60 Vbeta primers together with 13 Jbeta primers. Clones were read by immunoSEQ multiplex PCR, and TCRdb kept only the in-frame ones, dropping some. The sample lists 150,000 to 200,000 clones, over 75% occurring once. Sequenced input: PBMCs. The source is a woman aged 25 to 45 in good health and CMV-seronegative.

The rearrangement joins TRBV28 to TRBJ2-7; 10 bases are a match to TRBD2. J was trimmed by 5 bases and V by 6 bases; bases with no gene match: 7. The germline gives CDR1 MDHEN, CDR2 SYDVKM. The CDR3 contains 14 residues. CDR3 sequence: CASSLDSGGNEQYF. As DNA, the CDR3 is TGTGCCAGCAGCCTCGATAGCGGGGGGAACGAGCAGTACTTC.

The genes are TRBV27 and TRBJ1-2; 10 bases agree with TRBD1. This CDR3 is 16 amino acids long. Germline CDR1 is MNHEY and CDR2 is SMNVEV (reference sequence). Germline trimming cut 1 base from V and 3 bases from J; bases unmatched to any gene: 5. The DNA of the CDR3 is TGTGCCAGCAGTTTATTGGGCGGGACAGGGGACTATGGCTACACCTTC. Amino acid sequence: CASSLLGGTGDYGYTF.

This clone was observed a handful of times. V gene TRBV28 combines with J gene TRBJ1-2; D unresolved. V was cut by 3 bases and J by 5 bases, with 7 bases left in between. The CDR3 runs to 12 residues. Germline CDR1 MDHEN, CDR2 SYDVKM. CDR3 sequence reads: CASSFRRYGYTF. The CDR3 region has the DNA TGTGCCAGCAGTTTCCGGCGGTATGGCTACACCTTC.

CDR3 sequence: CASRSGSGTGILYEQYF. CDR3 DNA sequence: TGTGCCAGCAGATCAGGTTCCGGGACAGGGATTCTCTACGAGCAGTACTTC. The gene calls are TRBV2 and TRBJ2-7, with TRBD1 matching over 9 bases. Germline loops: CDR1 SNHLY, CDR2 FYNNEI. This CDR3 has 17 amino acids. The trim removed 6 bases at V and 3 bases at J, leaving 15 bases unmatched. The full variable domain, rest sourced from reference TRBV2 and TRBJ2-7, is EPEVTQTPSHQVTQMGQEVILRCVPISNHLYFYWYRQILGQKVEFLVSFYNNEISEKSEIFDDQFSVERPDGSNFTLKIRSTKLEDSAMYFCASRSGSGTGILYEQYFGPGTRLTVT.

The genes are TRBV29-1 and TRBJ2-5; D remains unclear. There are 12 residues in the CDR3. V was shortened by 5 bases and J by 1 base, with 8 bases between the two germline ends. Germline V gene sequence: CDR1 SQVTM, CDR2 ANQGSEA. The CDR3 loop is CSVRHPQETQYF. CDR3 sequence (DNA): TGCAGCGTTAGACACCCCCAAGAGACCCAGTACTTC.

The chain has TRBV5-1 and TRBJ1-1, with D tentatively TRBD1 (5 bases). Germline CDR1 and CDR2: SGHRS and YFSETQ. The CDR3 consists of 16 residues. V dropped 0 bases and J dropped 1 base, with 13 bases sitting between them. The CDR3 protein is CASSLVGGAGNTEAFF. The CDR3 DNA sequence: TGCGCCAGCAGCTTGGTCGGAGGGGCCGGGAACACTGAAGCTTTCTTT.

The V call is TRBV23-1, the J call TRBJ1-1; D not certain. TRBV23-1 counts as an open reading frame of uncertain function. This CDR3 has 14 residues. Trimming shortened V by 2 bases and J by 1 base, and 8 bases separated the two germline ends. Here the CDR3 DNA reads TGCGCCAGCAGTCAAGTCGGGAGGAACACTGAAGCTTTCTTT. Protein sequence: CASSQVGRNTEAFF.

This chain uses TRBV27 with TRBJ2-3; a possible D gene is TRBD2 (6 bases). Germline V gene lookup returns CDR1 MNHEY and CDR2 SMNVEV (reference sequence). V lost 4 bases and J lost 3, with 26 bases in between. The CDR3 contains 19 residues. CDR3 nucleotide sequence: TGTGCCAGCAGTTCTATTTGGGTCCCACTAGCCGAGGTGACAGATACGCAGTATTTT. Translating gives CASSSIWVPLAEVTDTQYF.

The gene calls are TRBV27 and TRBJ1-2; possibly TRBD1 for D (5 bases). V was trimmed by 0 bases and J by 1 base, leaving 12 bases between them. The CDR3 extends over 16 amino acids. Germline CDR1 reads MNHEY; CDR2 reads SMNVEV (reference sequence). CDR3 nucleotide sequence: TGTGCCAGCAGTTTATCTTCTGAGGGACTTAACTATGGCTACACCTTC. Translation: CASSLSSEGLNYGYTF.

The chain uses TRBV19 and TRBJ1-1, with TRBD1 as a possible D gene (5 bases). This CDR3 has 13 residues. Trimming cost V 3 bases and J 7 bases, with 12 bases left between them. Germline CDR1 LNHDA, CDR2 SQIVND (reference sequence). The CDR3 region has the DNA TGTGCCAGTAGTATGGCTCGGGGGGGTGAAGCTTTCTTT. Protein product: CASSMARGGEAFF.

The V and J genes are TRBV18 and TRBJ2-7, with D possibly TRBD2 on 5 matching bases. Looked up from germline, CDR1 is KGHSH and CDR2 is LQKENI. The V end was cut by 5 bases, the J end by 7 bases, with 15 bases between. The CDR3 covers 13 residues. The CDR3 DNA follows: TGTGCCAGCTCAGCCGGGATCCGAAAGGAGCAGTACTTC. Protein: CASSAGIRKEQYF.

This clone was seen more than once but under ten times. The chain combines TRBV6-1 with TRBJ2-1, with 11 bases aligning to TRBD2. The trim removed 0 bases at V and 4 bases at J, leaving 8 bases unmatched. The CDR3 runs to 18 residues. CDR1 and CDR2 from the germline V gene are MNHNS and SASEGT. This CDR3 is CASSEAISGGASYNEQFF. As DNA, the CDR3 is TGTGCCAGCAGTGAAGCGATTAGCGGGGGGGCCAGTTACAATGAGCAGTTCTTC.

This clone appeared a few times. This chain connects TRBV29-1 to TRBJ2-2, with a weak D call TRBD1 (5 bases). V shed 7 bases and J shed 2 bases, with 11 bases lying between them. CDR1 and CDR2 (germline): SQVTM, ANQGSEA. This CDR3 has 13 residues. CDR3 bases: TGCAGCGCCGCCCAGGGAAACACCGGGGAGCTGTTTTTT. Its translation: CSAAQGNTGELFF.

The chain is built from TRBV5-6 and TRBJ1-2, with 8 nucleotides matching TRBD1. Germline V lookup: CDR1 SGHDT, CDR2 YYEEEE. V shed 0 bases and J 7 bases; nucleotides not matched to a gene: 2. This CDR3 contains 13 residues. Here the CDR3 DNA reads TGTGCCAGCAGCTTGGACAGGGGGGTTGGCTACACCTTC. It specifies CASSLDRGVGYTF.

The rearrangement uses TRBV14 and TRBJ2-1; 9 nucleotides agree with TRBD2. V shed 4 bases, J shed 8 bases, and the junction held 15 bases outside the gene matches. The CDR3 spans 17 residues. CDR1 is SGHDN, CDR2 FVKESK, per germline. This CDR3 reads CASSPGLAPSRAHEQFF. As DNA, the CDR3 is TGTGCCAGCAGCCCGGGACTAGCTCCCAGTCGGGCCCATGAGCAGTTCTTC.

Points on this clone: Other DNA sequences in this sample translate to the same CDR3. V usage is TRBV5-1 and J usage is TRBJ1-1, with D possibly matching TRBD1 (6 bases). Trimming took off 4 bases at V and 1 base at J, with 11 bases between the two ends. The CDR3 totals 14 residues. Germline V CDR1 and CDR2: SGHRS, YFSETQ. In DNA, the CDR3 is TGCGCCAGCAGCCTGGGGGCCGGGAACACTGAAGCTTTCTTT. It translates to CASSLGAGNTEAFF.

This chain connects TRBV7-6 to TRBJ2-1; 7 nucleotides match TRBD2. CDR1 is SGHVS and CDR2 is FNYEAQ in the germline V gene. The trim removed 5 bases at V and 0 bases at J, leaving 7 bases unmatched. The CDR3 has 16 residues. The CDR3 protein is CASSASGDSSYNEQFF. In DNA form, the CDR3 reads TGTGCCAGCAGCGCTAGCGGTGATAGCTCCTACAATGAGCAGTTCTTC.

This clone was picked up one time. The chain employs TRBV2 and TRBJ1-4; possibly TRBD1 for D (5 bases). Germline assignment: CDR1 SNHLY and CDR2 FYNNEI. The CDR3 length is 15 residues. V was pared by 3 bases and J by 0 bases, with 8 bases between. Here the CDR3 reads CASSEGGTTNEKLFF. The CDR3 DNA is TGTGCCAGCAGTGAGGGGGGAACAACTAATGAAAAACTGTTTTTT.

The rearrangement links TRBV29-1 to TRBJ2-2, with TRBD1 matching over 9 bases. Germline CDR1 SQVTM, CDR2 ANQGSEA. The CDR3 loop spans 14 amino acids. V lost 2 bases and J lost 5; bases outside the gene matches: 3. The CDR3 nucleotides read TGCAGCGTTGAACCGGGACAGGGAACCGGGGAGCTGTTTTTT. It translates to CSVEPGQGTGELFF.

This chain uses TRBV25-1 with TRBJ2-7; no definite D call. In germline, CDR1 is MGHDK, CDR2 SYGVNS. The CDR3 length is 12 residues. V dropped 3 bases and J dropped 3 bases, with 6 bases sitting between them. In nucleotides, the CDR3 is TGTGCCAGCAGTGAGGGCCTCTACGAGCAGTACTTC. Translated: CASSEGLYEQYF.

This clone appeared a few times. The chain recombines TRBV7-2 with TRBJ2-7, with a tentative D call TRBD1 (5 bases). The germline V gene has CDR1 SGHTA and CDR2 FQGNSA. The CDR3 contains 15 residues. Trimming left V 1 base short and J 0 bases short, with 10 bases between. The CDR3 here is CASSLGTTASYEQYF. Written as DNA, the CDR3 is TGTGCCAGCAGCTTAGGGACAACAGCCTCCTACGAGCAGTACTTC.

The CDR3: CASSFLPPSSYGTGTYEQYF. The CDR3 DNA sequence: TGTGCCAGCAGTTTCCTCCCACCCTCCTCATACGGGACAGGCACCTACGAGCAGTACTTC. The chain has TRBV27 and TRBJ2-7; 8 bases fit TRBD1. Germline CDR1 and CDR2: MNHEY and SMNVEV (reference sequence). The CDR3 loop spans 20 amino acids. Trimming at V came to 3 bases and at J to 2 bases, leaving 21 bases not matched to a gene.

This sequence joins TRBV9 and TRBJ2-7; TRBD2 matches 10 bases. Per the germline V gene, CDR1 is SGDLS and CDR2 is YYNGEE. The V gene end was trimmed by 0 bases and the J gene end by 4 bases; junction bases not matched to a gene: 13. This CDR3 region has 18 residues. CDR3 residues: CASSVAGYSGGPTYEQYF. CDR3 coding DNA: TGTGCCAGCAGCGTAGCTGGGTATAGCGGGGGGCCCACGTACGAGCAGTACTTC.